This T cell receptor beta chain came from a study of early stage breast cancer tumors. The CDR3 spans 16 residues. V lost 0 bases and J lost 4; bases outside the gene matches: 2. Germline-derived CDR1 and CDR2 are SGHNT and YYREEE (reference sequence). The assay was immunoSEQ multiplex PCR, and TCRdb's table has in-frame clones only and misses some. The table lists about 11,000 clones, around 72% of them singletons. This sequence was found in a person aged 35 to 50 with breast cancer. The material sequenced was breast tumor tissue. The chain is built from TRBV5-4 and TRBJ2-1; 12 bases map to TRBD2. Here the CDR3 reads CASSLAGLAGYNEQFF. The DNA for the CDR3 is TGTGCCAGCAGCTTGGCCGGACTAGCGGGATACAATGAGCAGTTCTTC.